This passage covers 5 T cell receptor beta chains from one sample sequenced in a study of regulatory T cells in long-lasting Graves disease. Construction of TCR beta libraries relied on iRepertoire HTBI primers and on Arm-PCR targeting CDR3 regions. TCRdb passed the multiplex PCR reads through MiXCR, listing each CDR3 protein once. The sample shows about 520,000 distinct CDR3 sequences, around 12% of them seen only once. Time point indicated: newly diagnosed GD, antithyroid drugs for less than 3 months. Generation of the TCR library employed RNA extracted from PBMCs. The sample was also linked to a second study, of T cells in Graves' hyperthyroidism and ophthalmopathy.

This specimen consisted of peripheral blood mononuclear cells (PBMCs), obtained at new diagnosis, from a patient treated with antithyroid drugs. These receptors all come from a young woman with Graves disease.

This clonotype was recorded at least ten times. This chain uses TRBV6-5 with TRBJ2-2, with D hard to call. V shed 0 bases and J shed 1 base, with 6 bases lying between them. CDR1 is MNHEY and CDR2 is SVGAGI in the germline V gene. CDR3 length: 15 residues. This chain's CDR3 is CASSYSTRNTGELFF. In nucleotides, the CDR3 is TGTGCCAGCAGTTACTCGACCAGGAACACCGGGGAGCTGTTTTTT.

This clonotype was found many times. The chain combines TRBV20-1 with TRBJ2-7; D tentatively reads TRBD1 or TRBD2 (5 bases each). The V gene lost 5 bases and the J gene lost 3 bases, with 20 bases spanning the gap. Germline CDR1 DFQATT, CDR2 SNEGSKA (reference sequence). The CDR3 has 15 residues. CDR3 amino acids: CSALPYGTVYYEQYF. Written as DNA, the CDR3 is TGCAGTGCTCTCCCCTACGGGACGGTCTACTACGAGCAGTACTTC.

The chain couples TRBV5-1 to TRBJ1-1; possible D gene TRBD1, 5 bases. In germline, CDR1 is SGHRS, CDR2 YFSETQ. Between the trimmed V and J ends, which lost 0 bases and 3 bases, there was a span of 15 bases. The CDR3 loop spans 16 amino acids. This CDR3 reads CASSLAGGVMDTEAFF. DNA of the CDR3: TGCGCCAGCAGCTTGGCTGGGGGGGTAATGGACACTGAAGCTTTCTTT. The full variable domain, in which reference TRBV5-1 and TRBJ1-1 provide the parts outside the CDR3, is KAGVTQTPRYLIKTRGQQVTLSCSPISGHRSVSWYQQTPGQGLQFLFEYFSETQRNKGNFPGRFSGRQFSNSRSEMNVSTLELGDSALYLCASSLAGGVMDTEAFFGQGTRLTVV.

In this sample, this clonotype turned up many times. As DNA, the CDR3 is TGTGCCAGTAGTATAAAAACTAGTTGGGGGACCCAGTACTTC. It codes for CASSIKTSWGTQYF. This sequence joins TRBV19 and TRBJ2-5; possible D gene TRBD2, 5 bases. The CDR3 sequence is 14 residues long. V was cut by 2 bases and J by 7 bases, with 14 bases left in between. Germline values: CDR1 LNHDA, CDR2 SQIVND (reference sequence).

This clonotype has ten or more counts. The CDR3 DNA reads TGTGCCAGCAGCCTCGACAGGGTAGCCACTGAAGCTTTCTTT. Its translation: CASSLDRVATEAFF. V is TRBV6-1 and J is TRBJ1-1; 7 bases fit TRBD1. V dropped 6 bases and J dropped 4; count of bases not matched to a gene: 8. The CDR3 covers 14 residues. Germline V gene data show CDR1 as MNHNS and CDR2 as SASEGT.